This T cell receptor (beta chain) stems from a study of cytomegalovirus exposure and HLA in healthy donors. This CDR3 is built from 17 residues. V shed 0 bases, J shed 2 bases, and the junction held 7 bases outside the gene matches. In germline, CDR1 is MNHEY, CDR2 SMNVEV (reference sequence). PCR amplification relied on 60 Vbeta primers (plus 13 Jbeta primers). The data were produced by immunoSEQ multiplex PCR, yet TCRdb's version contains in-frame clones alone and is incomplete. In the table there are some 200,000 clones, around 64% of which are singletons. In regard to this clone: Its cognate antigen is unknown.

Study findings and constraints: Reports credit the classifier with highly specific, highly sensitive diagnosis of cytomegalovirus status.

The sequencing sample was made of PBMCs. The receptor was isolated from a man aged 40-55 years in good health and CMV-seropositive. The chain employs TRBV27 and TRBJ2-7; 10 bases fit TRBD1. The CDR3 region has the DNA TGTGCCAGCAGTTTATCGGGACAGGGGCATACGGCCTACGAGCAGTACTTC. Translating gives CASSLSGQGHTAYEQYF.